Sequencing of this TCR beta chain was carried out in a study of T cell responses to AZD1222 COVID-19 vaccine. Measured with immunoSEQ multiplex PCR; TCRdb has only the in-frame clones, and not every one. The sample holds roughly 160,000 clones; 80% to 95% are singletons and the top ten take roughly 1.5%. V was clipped by 3 bases and J by 6 bases, with 11 bases between them. Germline V gene lookup returns CDR1 SEHNR and CDR2 FQNEAQ (reference sequence). The CDR3 runs 13 residues. This TCR was recovered from an adult in good health. The material was peripheral blood, obtained on day 0 of AZD1222 vaccination. The chain joins TRBV7-9 to TRBJ1-2; D remains unclear. This chain's CDR3 is CASSFETPDGYTF. Here the CDR3 DNA reads TGTGCCAGCAGCTTCGAGACACCAGATGGCTACACCTTC.